The 22 T cell receptor beta chains in this list originate from one sample, sequenced in a study of blood T cell repertoires in COVID-19. TCRdb's table, derived via immunoSEQ multiplex PCR, lists solely in-frame clones and lacks some. The table lists some 250,000 clones, 86% of them singletons. Sequences were obtained from peripheral blood. The receptors come from a woman under 40 who had recovered from COVID-19.

The rearrangement joins TRBV19 to TRBJ2-3; 7 bases align to TRBD1. With V trimmed by 1 base and J by 6 bases, 4 bases remained unmatched. This CDR3 is built from 14 residues. Germline V lookup: CDR1 LNHDA, CDR2 SQIVND (reference sequence). CDR3 DNA: TGTGCCAGTAGTATAGGAGGGGGCGCGGATACGCAGTATTTT. Amino acids: CASSIGGGADTQYF. Using reference TRBV19 and TRBJ2-3 for the parts outside the CDR3, the full variable domain is DGGITQSPKYLFRKEGQNVTLSCEQNLNHDAMYWYRQDPGQGLRLIYYSQIVNDFQKGDIAEGYSVSREKKESFPLTVTSAQKNPTAFYLCASSIGGGADTQYFGPGTRLTVL.

The CDR3 loop reads CASSQDGGGRQYF. CDR3 in DNA: TGTGCCAGCAGCCAAGATGGGGGGGGCCGGCAGTATTTT. The chain recombines TRBV3-1 (or the pseudogene TRBV3-2) with TRBJ2-3; D perhaps matches TRBD2 (7 bases). V lost 0 bases and J 11 bases, leaving 12 bases between the germline ends. This CDR3 region has 13 residues. Germline CDR1 is LGHDT and CDR2 is YNNKEL (reference sequence).

The chain has TRBV12-5 and TRBJ2-1; perhaps TRBD1 as D (6 bases). Germline V gene data show CDR1 as LGHNT and CDR2 as FRNRAP. CDR3 length: 13 residues. With 1 base removed from V and 8 bases from J, the gap between germline ends came to 9 bases. CDR3 region: CASGLASGDEQFF. The CDR3 bases are TGTGCTAGTGGTTTGGCCTCAGGGGATGAGCAGTTCTTC.

This clone was picked up a small number of times. This chain uses TRBV7-3 with TRBJ2-1; 14 nucleotides align to TRBD2. Trimming removed 3 bases from V and 2 bases from J; junction bases left unmatched: 0. The germline V gene encodes CDR1 SGHTA and CDR2 FQGTGA. The CDR3 sequence is 16 residues long. This chain's CDR3 is CASSLGLAGAYNEQFF. The CDR3 DNA reads as TGTGCCAGCAGCTTGGGACTAGCGGGGGCCTACAATGAGCAGTTCTTC.

The V gene is TRBV6-4, the J gene TRBJ2-4, with D uncertain. Between the trimmed V and J ends, which lost 8 bases and 1 base, there was a span of 15 bases. Germline CDR1 reads MRHNA; CDR2 reads SNTAGT. This CDR3 comprises 15 residues. The CDR3 nucleotides are TGTGCCAGCCCGATCTCGAGGTTGGCCAAAAACATTCAGTACTTC. It specifies CASPISRLAKNIQYF.

The chain joins TRBV5-8 to TRBJ2-2, with 9 bases identical to TRBD1. V shed 3 bases and J 1 base; nucleotides not matched to a gene: 16. Germline V gene data show CDR1 as SGHTS and CDR2 as YDEGEE. The CDR3 is 20 residues long. CDR3 protein: CASSSGQGRLWEKNTGELFF. The CDR3, as DNA: TGTGCCAGCAGCTCGGGACAGGGCAGGCTGTGGGAAAAGAACACCGGGGAGCTGTTTTTT.

The chain joins TRBV7-9 to TRBJ1-6; 7 positions agree with TRBD1. Germline V gene lookup returns CDR1 SEHNR and CDR2 FQNEAQ (reference sequence). V lost 1 base and J lost 11; bases outside the gene matches: 2. This CDR3 has 13 residues. The CDR3 protein is CASSLDGTAPLHF. In DNA, the CDR3 is TGTGCCAGCAGCTTAGACGGGACAGCACCCCTCCACTTT.

The chain has TRBV3-1 (or the pseudogene TRBV3-2) and TRBJ1-1; D not certain. The length of the CDR3 is 12 residues. V was shortened by 0 bases and J by 10 bases, with 9 bases between the two germline ends. The germline V gene has CDR1 LGHDT and CDR2 YNNKEL (reference sequence). Written as DNA, the CDR3 is TGTGCCAGCAGCCAAGACCTGAGCGGAGCTTTCTTT. Translating gives CASSQDLSGAFF.

This chain joins TRBV5-1 and TRBJ2-3, with D possibly matching TRBD1 (6 bases). V lost 1 base to trimming and J lost 2 bases, with 11 bases between them. CDR3 length equals 15 residues. Germline CDR1 reads SGHRS; CDR2 reads YFSETQ. CDR3 protein: CASSLKAGDTDTQYF. The CDR3 DNA is TGCGCCAGCAGCTTGAAAGCAGGGGACACAGATACGCAGTATTTT. Looking up the rest from reference TRBV5-1 and TRBJ2-3 gives the full variable domain: KAGVTQTPRYLIKTRGQQVTLSCSPISGHRSVSWYQQTPGQGLQFLFEYFSETQRNKGNFPGRFSGRQFSNSRSEMNVSTLELGDSALYLCASSLKAGDTDTQYFGPGTRLTVL.

This rearrangement joins TRBV7-9 to TRBJ1-2; D is ambiguous. From germline, CDR1 is SEHNR and CDR2 FQNEAQ (reference sequence). V lost 6 bases and J lost 8, with 13 bases in between. This CDR3 has 12 amino acids. The DNA of the CDR3 is TGTGCCAGCAGGCCTGTTCGAGCGGGCTACACCTTC. Translation gives CASRPVRAGYTF. Variable domain in full (rest from reference TRBV7-9 and TRBJ1-2): DTGVSQNPRHKITKRGQNVTFRCDPISEHNRLYWYRQTLGQGPEFLTYFQNEAQLEKSRLLSDRFSAERPKGSFSTLEIQRTEQGDSAMYLCASRPVRAGYTFGSGTRLTVV.

This clone was observed a handful of times. This chain connects TRBV15 to TRBJ2-4; possible D gene TRBD1, 6 bases. Per germline, CDR1 LNHNV and CDR2 YYDKDF (reference sequence). This CDR3 region has 16 residues. The V and J ends lost 1 base and 2 bases respectively, with 12 bases between them. The CDR3 DNA is TGTGCCACCAGCAGAGCCAAAGGGGGAACCAAAAACATTCAGTACTTC. Translation gives CATSRAKGGTKNIQYF. Full variable domain (rest looked up from reference TRBV15 and TRBJ2-4): DAMVIQNPRYQVTQFGKPVTLSCSQTLNHNVMYWYQQKSSQAPKLLFHYYDKDFNNEADTPDNFQSRRPNTSFCFLDIRSPGLGDTAMYLCATSRAKGGTKNIQYFGAGTRLSVL.

The CDR3 DNA follows: TGTGCCAGCAGTTTCAGCGGGGGGAGGGGAGATACGCAGTATTTT. Its translation is CASSFSGGRGDTQYF. The chain has TRBV3-1 (or the pseudogene TRBV3-2) and TRBJ2-3; 9 bases are a match to TRBD2. The germline CDR1 and CDR2 sequences are LGHDT and YNNKEL (reference sequence). The J segment lost 5 bases and the V segment lost 6 bases, leaving 9 bases of the junction unmatched. The CDR3 covers 15 residues.

V and J are TRBV10-3 and TRBJ1-3; no firm D call. V lost 2 bases and J lost 6, with 5 bases in between. The CDR3 has 12 residues. Germline V gene data show CDR1 as ENHRY and CDR2 as SYGVKD. The CDR3 DNA reads as TGTGCCATCAGTGAGCACACAAACACCATATATTTT. Amino acids: CAISEHTNTIYF.

This clone was counted a single time. The chain combines TRBV3-1 (or the pseudogene TRBV3-2) with TRBJ2-3; no definite D call. The CDR3 loop spans 13 amino acids. Germline V gives CDR1 LGHDT, CDR2 YNNKEL (reference sequence). V lost 4 bases and J 5 bases, leaving 10 bases between the germline ends. CDR3 sequence: CASSLFRKDTQYF. The CDR3 DNA sequence: TGTGCCAGCAGCCTATTTAGAAAAGATACGCAGTATTTT.

The chain links TRBV7-2 to TRBJ2-1, with D tentatively TRBD1 (6 bases). The V end lost 4 bases, the J end lost 8 bases, and 15 bases lay between the germline ends. The germline V gene encodes CDR1 SGHTA and CDR2 FQGNSA. The CDR3 is 14 residues long. CDR3 coding DNA: TGTGCCAGCAGCTCCTGGGGGCCTAGGGATGAGCAGTTCTTC. This translates into CASSSWGPRDEQFF. The full variable domain, completed using reference TRBV7-2 and TRBJ2-1, is GAGVSQSPSNKVTEKGKDVELRCDPISGHTALYWYRQSLGQGLEFLIYFQGNSAPDKSGLPSDRFSAERTGGSVSTLTIQRTQQEDSAVYLCASSSWGPRDEQFFGPGTRLTVL.

This CDR3 is CASSDEVGSYEQYF. Written as DNA, the CDR3 is TGTGCCAGCAGCGACGAGGTTGGGTCCTACGAGCAGTACTTC. This chain uses TRBV6-5 with TRBJ2-7; D call uncertain. The V and J ends lost 6 bases and 1 base respectively, with 13 bases between them. The CDR3 extends over 14 amino acids. CDR1 and CDR2 from the germline V gene are MNHEY and SVGAGI.

The gene calls are TRBV6-6 and TRBJ2-7; 7 bases line up with TRBD1. V lost 4 bases, J lost 0 bases, and 6 bases stayed unmatched. Germline-derived CDR1 and CDR2 are MNHNY and SVGAGI (reference sequence). This CDR3 spans 15 amino acids. The chain's CDR3 is CASSFGQASSYEQYF. CDR3 DNA sequence: TGTGCCAGCAGTTTCGGACAGGCGAGCTCCTACGAGCAGTACTTC.

The chain is built from TRBV4-2 and TRBJ1-5; 7 bases are a match to TRBD1. The CDR3 consists of 18 residues. Trimming cost V 3 bases and J 0 bases; bases outside gene matches: 11. The V gene's germline CDR1 is LGHNA and CDR2 YNFKEQ. CDR3 sequence (DNA): TGTGCCAGCAGCCACCAAGGGGGCCAGGGTAATAGCAATCAGCCCCAGCATTTT. As protein: CASSHQGGQGNSNQPQHF.

This chain links TRBV9 with TRBJ2-2; 9 bases agree with TRBD2. V shed 1 base and J 3 bases; nucleotides not matched to a gene: 4. There are 16 residues in the CDR3. From germline, CDR1 is SGDLS and CDR2 YYNGEE. The CDR3 nucleotides are TGTGCCAGCAGCGTATCGACTAGCGGATACACCGGGGAGCTGTTTTTT. Translation gives CASSVSTSGYTGELFF.

This chain uses TRBV27 with TRBJ2-1, with TRBD2 identical over 11 bases. Germline V CDR1 and CDR2: MNHEY, SMNVEV (reference sequence). The ends lost 5 bases at V and 5 bases at J; junction bases unmatched: 8. The CDR3 is 16 amino acids. CDR3 loop: CASSHRGTSGHNEQFF. In nucleotides, the CDR3 is TGTGCCAGCAGTCATCGGGGGACTAGCGGCCACAATGAGCAGTTCTTC.

There are many counts of this clone. J is TRBJ1-2 and V is TRBV6-5, with TRBD1 matching over 10 bases. CDR1 is MNHEY and CDR2 is SVGAGI in the germline V gene. Trimming at V came to 6 bases and at J to 5 bases, leaving 9 bases not matched to a gene. This CDR3 is 15 amino acids long. DNA of the CDR3: TGTGCCAGCAGGGCCGGGACAGGGGCCCAATATGGCTACACCTTC. It encodes CASRAGTGAQYGYTF.

The chain has TRBV5-1 and TRBJ2-5; the D gene is possibly TRBD2 (6 bases). The V end was cut by 0 bases, the J end by 2 bases, with 11 bases between. The CDR3 covers 15 residues. Germline CDR1 is SGHRS and CDR2 is YFSETQ. CDR3 sequence: CASSLGGGSQETQYF. The CDR3, as DNA: TGCGCCAGCAGCTTGGGGGGAGGTTCTCAAGAGACCCAGTACTTC.